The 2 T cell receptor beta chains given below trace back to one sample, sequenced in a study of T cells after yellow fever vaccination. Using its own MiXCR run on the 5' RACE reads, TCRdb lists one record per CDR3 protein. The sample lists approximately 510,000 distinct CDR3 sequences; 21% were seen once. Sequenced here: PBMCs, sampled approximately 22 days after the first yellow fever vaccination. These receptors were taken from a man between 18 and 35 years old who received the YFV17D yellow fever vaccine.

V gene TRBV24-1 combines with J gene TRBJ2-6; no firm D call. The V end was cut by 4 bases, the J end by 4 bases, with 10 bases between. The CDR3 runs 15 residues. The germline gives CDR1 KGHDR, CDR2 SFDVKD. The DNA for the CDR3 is TGTGCCACCAGTGACTCCGGTCTCGGGGCCAACGTCCTGACTTTC. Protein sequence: CATSDSGLGANVLTF.

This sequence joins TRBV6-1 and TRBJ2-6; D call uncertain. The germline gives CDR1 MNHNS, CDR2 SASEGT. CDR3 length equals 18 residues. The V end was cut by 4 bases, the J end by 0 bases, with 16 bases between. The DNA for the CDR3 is TGTGCCAGCAGTGGGCCAGCATCTCCCTCCTCTGGGGCCAACGTCCTGACTTTC. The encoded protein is CASSGPASPSSGANVLTF.